This T cell receptor beta chain was profiled in a study of shared clonotypes between healthy human individuals (dated by TCRdb to about 2020). About the full investigation: A few men and two women, aged 18 to 49 years, made up the cohort. For each donor, CD4 naive and CD4 memory were each run on three plates, CD8 naive on two plates, and CD8 memory on one plate. The study deeply sequenced blood TCR repertoires of about five healthy adults to estimate repertoire size and the extent of clonotype sharing between individuals. To increase sequencing depth and limit assay-specific biases, different laboratories used diverse techniques to prepare libraries and sequence TCR repertoires. Per donor, leukapheresis produced somewhere between about 0.9 and 9.5 billion PBMCs. The paper's findings and limits, for the study overall: Larger estimated clonotype richness was generally found for naive subsets than for memory subsets. When four donors were compared, the shared fraction of clonotypes was 5% to 6.5% for naive CD4, roughly 3.3% for naive CD8, 2% to 2.5% for memory CD4, and around 0.4% for memory CD8. Sampling was restricted to blood, and TCR repertoires in tissues likely differ from the TCR repertoires found in blood. Rarefaction of sorted-subset datasets indicated incomplete sequencing despite the large sequencing depth. The genetic and exposure-history diversity represented was limited by the small number of donors. Based on pairwise subsampling, the degree of clonotype sharing among donors was expected to be affected by sequencing depth. Clonotypes shared by all four sorted-subset donors showed higher generation probabilities than non-shared clonotypes.

A remark on this clone: No antigen is known for it. It has no much larger one-base neighbor in the sample; base qualities were not kept.

TCR CDR3 regions were amplified from genomic DNA by multiplex PCR using the deep immunoSEQ assay. Genomic DNA extracted from each cell subset was distributed evenly over all wells of several immunoSEQ 96-well plates, and each plate served as one replicate. For sorted subsets, about 200 ng genomic DNA, equal to about 30,000 T cell genomes, was loaded into each replicate PCR. Purified libraries were measured with a Qubit 3.0 fluorometer, size-checked on a Bioanalyzer 2100, and measured again with the KAPA Library Quantification kit. Each immunoSEQ 96-well plate was sequenced on its own single-read 150-cycle Illumina NextSeq 550 flow cell. Per the original workflow: Because the immunoSEQ output held only junctional sequences and lacked quality scores, the filtering could not match the filtering applied to full-length reads. Sequences were annotated with PyIR, a Python wrapper for IgBLAST v1.9, and V/J genes and CDR3 were assigned using IMGT germline references. Any read was removed if the V/J assignment was weak (E-value above 1e-6), the CDR3 was missing, or the read contained stop codons, out-of-frame junctions, or ambiguous translated residues. V3J clonotypes were defined by identical inferred V gene, J gene, and CDR3 amino acid sequence. To compute the percentage overlap between repertoires, the number of shared unique clonotypes was divided by the size of the smaller repertoire. Repertoire richness was assessed with RTK rarefaction, the Chao1 estimator, and Recon v2.1 estimates of unobserved clonotypes. For all TCRbeta clonotypes obtained by the gDNA method from several donors, generation probabilities were computed with OLGA. Sourced from immuneACCESS, this table was stored by TCRdb with only in-frame sequences that have V and J called. A share of the clones is absent; for the studies checked, an unresolved V gene accounts for under half, and the remainder has no known explanation. V, J and clone size reflect that table, while D and trimming were determined from the DNA. In all, the sample holds roughly 2.5 million clones, and around 94% of those were seen once. The top ten constitute around 0.15% of the sample.

Donors were healthy HIV-negative adults with no recently reported acute infections or vaccinations. Every donor was a Caucasian adult residing in Nashville, Tennessee, USA. CD4+ T cells were enriched by magnetic negative selection, after which naive cells were positively selected on CD45RA and the negative fraction was taken as the memory subset. Blood was obtained by leukapheresis, after which PBMCs were separated by Ficoll-Histopaque density gradient centrifugation and cryopreserved in liquid nitrogen vapor phase. Analytical flow cytometry was used to check the purity and quantity of every magnetically sorted T cell population. Genomic DNA was isolated from every sorted fraction and measured by UV absorbance on a Nanodrop 2000c. Its CDR3 holds 15 amino acids, cysteine through phenylalanine. Kept here is only the CDR3 DNA, which spans 45 bases and is read in frame from base 1. At the junction V is shortened by 0 bases and J by 1 base, with 9 bases in between. Sequences ENHRY (CDR1) and SYGVKD (CDR2) are obtained from the germline V gene.

This receptor was obtained from a man aged 18 to 30 in good health. The rearranged segments are TRBV10-3 and TRBJ1-1; a confident D gene designation cannot be given. The specimen sequenced was naive CD4+ T cells sorted from blood. The sample's cell subset or site label, in plain terms: CD45RA+ positively selected. The nucleotides are TGTGCCATCAGTGAGTCGCGGGGATGGAACACTGAAGCTTTCTTT. Its translation reads: CAISESRGWNTEAFF.